These 7 T cell receptor beta chains came from one sample sequenced in a study of cytomegalovirus exposure and HLA in healthy donors. Primers: 60 Vbeta forward and 13 Jbeta reverse. Clones were sequenced by immunoSEQ multiplex PCR, and TCRdb holds only the in-frame ones, with some missing. The sample includes approximately 250,000 clones, 80% to 90% of them seen just once. The sequencing input was PBMCs. These TCRs come from a girl aged 2 to 9 in good health and CMV-seronegative.

The gene calls are TRBV30 and TRBJ2-1; 8 bases match TRBD1. Unmatched junction bases numbered 18, after V lost 3 bases and J lost 2 bases. CDR3 length equals 19 residues. Germline-derived CDR1 and CDR2 are GTSNPN and SVGIG (reference sequence). The CDR3 DNA is TGTGCCTGGAGAGGTTGGACAGGGTTCGGGGTACCTACCTACAATGAGCAGTTCTTC. It encodes CAWRGWTGFGVPTYNEQFF.

J is TRBJ2-7 and V is TRBV2, with D tentatively TRBD1 (6 bases). The V end was cut by 4 bases, the J end by 5 bases, with 18 bases between. This CDR3 region has 15 residues. Germline values: CDR1 SNHLY, CDR2 FYNNEI. The CDR3 loop reads CASSGERVGANEQYF. For the CDR3, the DNA is TGTGCCAGCAGTGGAGAGAGGGTGGGGGCGAACGAGCAGTACTTC.

This clone was observed a few times. The V and J genes are TRBV5-4 and TRBJ1-1; no clear D. The V and J ends lost 0 bases and 0 bases respectively, with 6 bases between them. This CDR3 is 14 amino acids long. CDR1 and CDR2 (germline): SGHNT, YYREEE (reference sequence). The chain's CDR3 is CASSLGHMNTEAFF. The CDR3 DNA sequence: TGTGCCAGCAGCTTGGGACACATGAACACTGAAGCTTTCTTT. The variable domain in full, completed from reference TRBV5-4 and TRBJ1-1, reads ETGVTQSPTHLIKTRGQQVTLRCSSQSGHNTVSWYQQALGQGPQFIFQYYREEENGRGNFPPRFSGLQFPNYSSELNVNALELDDSALYLCASSLGHMNTEAFFGQGTRLTVV.

V is TRBV27 and J is TRBJ1-2; TRBD1 is a possible D gene (5 bases). The CDR3 extends over 14 amino acids. Germline V gene sequence: CDR1 MNHEY, CDR2 SMNVEV (reference sequence). Trimming removed 3 bases from V and 2 bases from J, with 10 bases in between. In DNA, the CDR3 is TGTGCCAGCAGTTTTGGGGGGGGAAACTATGGCTACACCTTC. It is translated as CASSFGGGNYGYTF.

The chain has TRBV6-1 and TRBJ2-5, with 7 bases matching TRBD1. The J call is in doubt because the DNA end fits TRBJ2-7 better. This CDR3 has 16 amino acids. Germline V CDR1 and CDR2: MNHNS, SASEGT. The CDR3 nucleotides are TGTGCCAGCAGTGAACTCGGAAGGGGGCATTCCTACGAGCAGTACTTC. Its protein is CASSELGRGHSYEQYF.

The rearrangement joins TRBV10-1 to TRBJ2-2; 9 bases map to TRBD1. CDR1 and CDR2 from the germline V gene are WNHNN and SYGVQD (reference sequence). The V segment lost 10 bases and the J segment 5 bases; nucleotides outside the gene matches: 14. CDR3 length equals 16 residues. CDR3 coding DNA: TGCGCCAACCTTACGGGTGGACAGGGGCGGACCGGGGAGCTGTTTTTT. Residues: CANLTGGQGRTGELFF.

The chain carries TRBV18 and TRBJ1-1, with 7 bases lining up with TRBD1. V trimming: 2 bases; J trimming: 0 bases; junction bases outside the gene matches: 9. The CDR3 extends over 17 amino acids. The germline CDR1 and CDR2 sequences are KGHSH and LQKENI. The CDR3 region has the DNA TGTGCCAGCTCACCAAAGGGCAGGGGGGTCATGAACACTGAAGCTTTCTTT. Translated, it gives CASSPKGRGVMNTEAFF.